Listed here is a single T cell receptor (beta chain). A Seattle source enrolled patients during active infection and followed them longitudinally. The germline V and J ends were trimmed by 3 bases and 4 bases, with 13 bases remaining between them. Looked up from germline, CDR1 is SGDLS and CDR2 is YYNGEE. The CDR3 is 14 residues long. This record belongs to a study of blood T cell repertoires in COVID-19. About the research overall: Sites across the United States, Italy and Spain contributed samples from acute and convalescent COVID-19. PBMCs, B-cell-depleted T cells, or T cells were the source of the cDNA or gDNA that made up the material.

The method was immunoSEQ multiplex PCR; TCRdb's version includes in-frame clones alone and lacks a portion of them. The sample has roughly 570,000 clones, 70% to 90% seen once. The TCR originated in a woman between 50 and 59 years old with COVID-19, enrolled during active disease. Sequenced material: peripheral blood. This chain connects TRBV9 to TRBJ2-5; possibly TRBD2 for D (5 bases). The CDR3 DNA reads TGTGCCAGCAGCGCCGAGGGTTGGGGAGAGACCCAGTACTTC. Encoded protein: CASSAEGWGETQYF.